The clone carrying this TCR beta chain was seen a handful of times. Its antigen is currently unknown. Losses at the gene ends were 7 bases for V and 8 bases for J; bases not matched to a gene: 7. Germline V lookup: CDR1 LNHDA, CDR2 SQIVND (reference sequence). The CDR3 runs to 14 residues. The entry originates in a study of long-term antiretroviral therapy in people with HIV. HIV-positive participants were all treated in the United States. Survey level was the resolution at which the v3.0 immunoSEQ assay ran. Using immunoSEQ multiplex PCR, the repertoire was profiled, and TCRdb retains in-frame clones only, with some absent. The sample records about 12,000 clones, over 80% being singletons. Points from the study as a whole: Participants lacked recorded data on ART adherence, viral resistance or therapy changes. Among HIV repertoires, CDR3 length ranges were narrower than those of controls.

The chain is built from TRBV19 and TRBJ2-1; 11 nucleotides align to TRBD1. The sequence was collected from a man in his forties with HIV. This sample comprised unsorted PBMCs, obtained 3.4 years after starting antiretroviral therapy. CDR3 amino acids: CASIRDRGSDEQFF. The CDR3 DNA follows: TGTGCCAGTATTAGGGACAGGGGGAGCGATGAGCAGTTCTTC.